The clone carrying this T cell receptor (beta chain) occurred many times. Its matching antigen is unknown. TCRdb reprocessed the 5' RACE reads via MiXCR and lists one record per CDR3 protein. The sample carries 450,000 or so distinct CDR3 sequences, around 24% recorded once. The germline V gene encodes CDR1 SGHTA and CDR2 FQGNSA. The CDR3 loop spans 12 amino acids. V lost 6 bases to trimming and J lost 5 bases, with 10 bases between them. These data belong to a study of identical twins. Broader study findings: Insertion counts were lower in abundant cord blood beta clonotypes, a trend that memory repertoires did not show. Excess low generation probability was seen in twin-shared out-of-frame alpha sequences.

The sample was also linked to a second study, of T cells expressing NK-cell markers.

Sequenced material: CD4+ T cells sorted from blood. This rearrangement joins TRBV7-2 to TRBJ2-5; unclear D gene. This TCR derives from a woman aged 18-35 years in good health. CDR3 sequence reads: CASSLIGETQYF. CDR3 DNA sequence: TGTGCCAGCAGTTTAATAGGCGAGACCCAGTACTTC.